This T cell receptor (beta chain) is drawn from a study of technical replicates of blood from a few donors. Using immunoSEQ multiplex PCR, the repertoire was profiled, and TCRdb retains in-frame clones only, with some absent. The sample lists under 70,000 clones; approximately 91% were seen once. The sequencing input was PBMCs. This receptor was identified in a human donor in good health. Some clones in this sample may be carry-over from other donors' samples.

DNA for the CDR3: TGTGCCAGCAGTGCCGTTGGAAACACCATATATTTT. Its protein is CASSAVGNTIYF. The chain links TRBV6-1 to TRBJ1-3, with D hard to call. The CDR3 is 12 amino acids. Germline lookup yields CDR1 MNHNS and CDR2 SASEGT. Trimming shortened V by 4 bases and J by 3 bases, and 4 bases separated the two germline ends.